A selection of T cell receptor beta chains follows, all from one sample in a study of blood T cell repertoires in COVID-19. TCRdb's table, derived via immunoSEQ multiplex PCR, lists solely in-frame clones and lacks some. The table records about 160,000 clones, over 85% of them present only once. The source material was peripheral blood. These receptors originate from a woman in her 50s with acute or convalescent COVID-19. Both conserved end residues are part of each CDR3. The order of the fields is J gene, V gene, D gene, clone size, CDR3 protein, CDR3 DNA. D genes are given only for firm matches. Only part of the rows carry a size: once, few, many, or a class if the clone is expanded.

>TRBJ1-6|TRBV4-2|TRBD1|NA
CASSHGQGSPLHF
TGTGCCAGCAGCCACGGACAGGGCTCACCCCTCCACTTT
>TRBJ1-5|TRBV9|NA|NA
CASSPGGDQPQHF
TGTGCCAGCAGCCCCGGGGGGGATCAGCCCCAGCATTTT
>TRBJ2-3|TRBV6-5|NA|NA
CASSYGGGGTDTQYF
TGTGCCAGCAGTTACGGTGGGGGCGGCACAGATACGCAGTATTTT
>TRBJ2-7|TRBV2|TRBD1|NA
CAIISPGTGDPPSSYEQYF
TGTGCCATCATCAGCCCCGGGACAGGGGACCCCCCCAGCTCCTACGAGCAGTACTTC
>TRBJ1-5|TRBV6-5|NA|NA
CASSRTDLSNQPQHF
TGTGCCAGCAGCCGGACAGACCTTAGCAATCAGCCCCAGCATTTT
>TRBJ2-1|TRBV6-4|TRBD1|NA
CASSDLQGREQFF
TGTGCCAGCAGTGACCTACAGGGGCGCGAGCAGTTCTTC
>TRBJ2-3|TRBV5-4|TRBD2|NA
CASSFTPGGGGSTDTQYF
TGTGCCAGCAGCTTTACCCCCGGCGGCGGGGGGAGCACAGATACGCAGTATTTT
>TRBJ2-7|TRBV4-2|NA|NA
CASSPGGSYEQYF
TGTGCCAGCAGCCCTGGAGGATCGTACGAGCAGTACTTC
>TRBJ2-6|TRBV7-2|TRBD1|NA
CASRPPGQANSGANVLTF
TGTGCCAGCAGACCCCCGGGACAGGCGAACTCTGGGGCCAACGTCCTGACTTTC
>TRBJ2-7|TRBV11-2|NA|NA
CASSPSLGESYEQYF
TGTGCCAGCAGCCCCTCGCTCGGGGAAAGCTACGAGCAGTACTTC
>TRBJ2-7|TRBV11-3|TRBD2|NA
CASSAGTSGGEQYF
TGTGCCAGCAGCGCAGGGACTAGCGGGGGAGAGCAGTACTTC
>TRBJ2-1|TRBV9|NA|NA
CASSVDGSYNEQFF
TGTGCCAGCAGCGTAGACGGCTCCTACAATGAGCAGTTCTTC
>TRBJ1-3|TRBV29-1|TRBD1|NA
CSGTGFGNTIYF
TGCAGCGGGACAGGGTTCGGAAACACCATATATTTT
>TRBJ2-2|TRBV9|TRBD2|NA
CASSGRTSGSARYTGELFF
TGTGCCAGCAGCGGTCGGACTAGCGGGAGCGCACGGTACACCGGGGAGCTGTTTTTT
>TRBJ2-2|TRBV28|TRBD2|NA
CASSLGLAGTGELFF
TGTGCCAGCAGTTTAGGACTAGCGGGTACCGGGGAGCTGTTTTTT
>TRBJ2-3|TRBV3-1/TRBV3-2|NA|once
CASSQEGSPGESPPDTQYF
TGTGCCAGCAGCCAAGAAGGCTCACCGGGTGAGAGTCCTCCAGATACGCAGTATTTT
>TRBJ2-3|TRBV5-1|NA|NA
CASSPPGETDTQYF
TGCGCCAGCAGCCCCCCAGGGGAAACAGATACGCAGTATTTT
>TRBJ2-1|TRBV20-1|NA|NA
CSARGANEQFF
TGCAGTGCTAGAGGCGCAAATGAGCAGTTCTTC
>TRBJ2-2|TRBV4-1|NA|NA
CASGGTNTGELFF
TGCGCCAGCGGGGGGACGAACACCGGGGAGCTGTTTTTT
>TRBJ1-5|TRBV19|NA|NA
CASSIDHVERARKHF
TGTGCCAGTAGTATAGATCATGTTGAGAGGGCCCGGAAGCATTTT
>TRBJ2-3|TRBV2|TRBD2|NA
CASSDAGGTDTQYF
TGTGCCAGCAGTGACGCGGGAGGGACAGATACGCAGTATTTT
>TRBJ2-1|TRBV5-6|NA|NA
CASSLTGNEQFF
TGTGCCAGCAGCTTGACAGGAAATGAGCAGTTCTTC
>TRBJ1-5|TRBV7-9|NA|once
CASSLGGENQPQHF
TGTGCCAGCAGCTTAGGGGGGGAAAATCAGCCCCAGCATTTT
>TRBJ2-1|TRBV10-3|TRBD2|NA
CAITPTSGTVNEQFF
TGTGCCATCACACCAACTAGCGGGACAGTCAATGAGCAGTTCTTC
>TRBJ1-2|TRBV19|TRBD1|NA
CASRTGVGYTF
TGTGCCAGTAGGACAGGGGTTGGCTACACCTTC
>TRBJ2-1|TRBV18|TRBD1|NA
CASSPRPGQGYNEQFF
TGTGCCAGCTCACCTCGACCGGGACAGGGGTACAATGAGCAGTTCTTC
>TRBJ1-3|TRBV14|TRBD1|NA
CASSPGQGAGGNTIYF
TGTGCCAGCAGCCCGGGACAGGGGGCAGGAGGAAACACCATATATTTT
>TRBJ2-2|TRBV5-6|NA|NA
CASSFPGYAGELFF
TGTGCCAGCAGCTTTCCAGGGTATGCCGGGGAGCTGTTTTTT
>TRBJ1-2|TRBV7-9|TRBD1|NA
CASSHRTGGSYGYTF
TGTGCCAGCAGCCACCGGACAGGGGGAAGCTATGGCTACACCTTC
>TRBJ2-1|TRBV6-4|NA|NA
CASSEFPMRNEQFF
TGTGCCAGCAGTGAGTTCCCAATGCGTAATGAGCAGTTCTTC
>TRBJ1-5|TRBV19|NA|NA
CASSMNPPGGAYQPQHF
TGTGCCAGTAGCATGAACCCTCCGGGGGGGGCCTATCAGCCCCAGCATTTT
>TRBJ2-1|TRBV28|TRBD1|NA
CAISGQAPYNEQFF
TGTGCCATCTCGGGACAGGCCCCCTACAATGAGCAGTTCTTC
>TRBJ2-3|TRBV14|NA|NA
CASSQGWRTSTDTQYF
TGTGCCAGCAGCCAAGGGTGGCGGACTAGCACAGATACGCAGTATTTT
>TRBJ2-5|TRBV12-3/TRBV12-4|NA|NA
CASSLAQETQYF
TGTGCCAGCAGTTTGGCCCAAGAGACCCAGTACTTC
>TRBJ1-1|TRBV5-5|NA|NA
CASSFKQDTEAFF
TGTGCCAGCAGCTTTAAACAGGACACTGAAGCTTTCTTT
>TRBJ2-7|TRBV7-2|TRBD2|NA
CASSLSGAASYEQYF
TGTGCCAGCAGCCTTAGCGGGGCCGCCTCCTACGAGCAGTACTTC
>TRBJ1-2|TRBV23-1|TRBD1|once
CASIPTGGHRGYGYTF
TGCGCCAGCATTCCCACAGGGGGCCACCGTGGCTATGGCTACACCTTC
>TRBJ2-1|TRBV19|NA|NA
CASSIVRGTYNEQFF
TGTGCCAGTAGTATAGTGAGGGGGACCTACAATGAGCAGTTCTTC
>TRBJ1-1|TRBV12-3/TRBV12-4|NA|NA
CASSPAGTTEAFF
TGTGCCAGCAGTCCCGCGGGGACCACTGAAGCTTTCTTT
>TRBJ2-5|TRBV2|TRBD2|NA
CASSERGRGETQYF
TGTGCCAGCAGTGAGCGAGGGAGGGGTGAGACCCAGTACTTC
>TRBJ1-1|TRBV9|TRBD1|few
CASSSDRGWATEAFF
TGTGCCAGCAGCTCAGACAGGGGGTGGGCCACTGAAGCTTTCTTT
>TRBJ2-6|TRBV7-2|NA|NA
CASSALGVAGANVLTF
TGTGCCAGCAGCGCGCTCGGGGTCGCTGGGGCCAACGTCCTGACTTTC
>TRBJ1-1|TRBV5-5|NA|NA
CASSLAGGLMNTEAFF
TGTGCCAGCAGCTTGGCGGGGGGGCTAATGAACACTGAAGCTTTCTTT
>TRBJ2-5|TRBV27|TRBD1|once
CASSLSPLTGDRETQYF
TGTGCCAGCAGTTTATCCCCCCTCACAGGGGACCGGGAGACCCAGTACTTC